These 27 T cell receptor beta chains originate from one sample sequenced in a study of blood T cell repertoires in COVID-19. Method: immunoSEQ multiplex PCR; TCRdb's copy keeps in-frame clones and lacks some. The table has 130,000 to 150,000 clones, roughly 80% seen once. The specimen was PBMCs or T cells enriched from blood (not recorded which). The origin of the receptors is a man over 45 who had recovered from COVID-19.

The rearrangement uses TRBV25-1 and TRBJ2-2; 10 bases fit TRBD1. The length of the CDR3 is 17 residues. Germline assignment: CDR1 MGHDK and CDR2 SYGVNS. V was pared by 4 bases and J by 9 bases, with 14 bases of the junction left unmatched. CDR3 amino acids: CASSGPPGTGVTRELFF. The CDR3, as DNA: TGTGCCAGCAGTGGCCCCCCCGGGACAGGGGTTACCCGGGAGCTGTTTTTT.

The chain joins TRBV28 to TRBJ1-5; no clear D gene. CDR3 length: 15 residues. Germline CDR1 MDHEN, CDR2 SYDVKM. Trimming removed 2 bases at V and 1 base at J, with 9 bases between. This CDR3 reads CASSLPEVSNQPQHF. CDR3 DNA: TGTGCCAGCAGTTTACCTGAGGTGAGCAATCAGCCCCAGCATTTT. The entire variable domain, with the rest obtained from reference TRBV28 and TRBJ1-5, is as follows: DVKVTQSSRYLVKRTGEKVFLECVQDMDHENMFWYRQDPGLGLRLIYFSYDVKMKEKGDIPEGYSVSREKKERFSLILESASTNQTSMYLCASSLPEVSNQPQHFGDGTRLSIL.

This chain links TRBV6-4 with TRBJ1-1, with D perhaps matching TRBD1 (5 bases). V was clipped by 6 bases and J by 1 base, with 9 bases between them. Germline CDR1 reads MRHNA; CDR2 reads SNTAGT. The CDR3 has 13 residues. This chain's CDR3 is CASSPTENTEAFF. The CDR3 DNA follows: TGTGCCAGCAGCCCGACAGAGAACACTGAAGCTTTCTTT.

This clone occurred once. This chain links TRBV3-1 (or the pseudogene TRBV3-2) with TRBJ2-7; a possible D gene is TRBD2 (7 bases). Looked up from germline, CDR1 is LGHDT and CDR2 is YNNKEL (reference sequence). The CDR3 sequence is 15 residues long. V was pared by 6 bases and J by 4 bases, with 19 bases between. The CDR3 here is CASSPIGGATYEQYF. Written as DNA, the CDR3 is TGTGCCAGCAGTCCAATTGGGGGGGCCACATACGAGCAGTACTTC.

The CDR3 DNA reads as TGTGCCAGCAGCTTTGGGGGGCTAGCGGGGAATTACGAGCAGTACTTC. Protein sequence: CASSFGGLAGNYEQYF. This rearrangement joins TRBV5-4 to TRBJ2-7, with TRBD2 matching over 9 bases. The trim removed 2 bases at V and 4 bases at J, leaving 10 bases unmatched. This CDR3 is 16 amino acids long. Germline values: CDR1 SGHNT, CDR2 YYREEE (reference sequence).

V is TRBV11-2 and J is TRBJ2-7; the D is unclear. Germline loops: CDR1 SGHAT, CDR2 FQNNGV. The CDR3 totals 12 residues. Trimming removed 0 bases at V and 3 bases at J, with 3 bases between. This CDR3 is CASSLESYEQYF. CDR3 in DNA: TGTGCCAGCAGCTTAGAGAGCTACGAGCAGTACTTC.

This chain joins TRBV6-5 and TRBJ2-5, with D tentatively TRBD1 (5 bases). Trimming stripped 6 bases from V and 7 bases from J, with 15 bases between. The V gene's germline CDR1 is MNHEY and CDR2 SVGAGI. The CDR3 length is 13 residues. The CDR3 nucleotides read TGTGCCAGCAGATCAGGGCATTGGGGGACCCAGTACTTC. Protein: CASRSGHWGTQYF.

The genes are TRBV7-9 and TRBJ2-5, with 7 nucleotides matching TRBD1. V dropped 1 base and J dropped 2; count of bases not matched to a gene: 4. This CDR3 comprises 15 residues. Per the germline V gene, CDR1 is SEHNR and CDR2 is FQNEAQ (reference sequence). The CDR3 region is CASSLDGTAQETQYF. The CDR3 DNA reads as TGTGCCAGCAGCTTAGATGGGACAGCTCAAGAGACCCAGTACTTC.

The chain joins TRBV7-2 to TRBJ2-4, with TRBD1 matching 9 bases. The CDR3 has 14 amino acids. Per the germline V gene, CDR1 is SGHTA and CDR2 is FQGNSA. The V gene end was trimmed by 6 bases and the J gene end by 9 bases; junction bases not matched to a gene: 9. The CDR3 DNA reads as TGTGCCAGCAGTTCTCCGGGACAGGGTAGCATTCAGTACTTC. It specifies CASSSPGQGSIQYF.

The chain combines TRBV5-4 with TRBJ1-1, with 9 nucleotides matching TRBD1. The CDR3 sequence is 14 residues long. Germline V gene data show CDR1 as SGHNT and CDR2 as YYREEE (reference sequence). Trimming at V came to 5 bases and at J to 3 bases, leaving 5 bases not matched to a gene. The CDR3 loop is CASSKQGADTEAFF. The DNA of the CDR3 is TGTGCCAGCAGTAAACAGGGGGCGGACACTGAAGCTTTCTTT.

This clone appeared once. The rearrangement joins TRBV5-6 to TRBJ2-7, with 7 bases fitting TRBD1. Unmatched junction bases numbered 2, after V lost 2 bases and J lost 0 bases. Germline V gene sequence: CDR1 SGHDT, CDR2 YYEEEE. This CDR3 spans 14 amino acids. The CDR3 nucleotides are TGTGCCAGCAGCTTCGGGACAGTCTCCTACGAGCAGTACTTC. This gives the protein CASSFGTVSYEQYF.

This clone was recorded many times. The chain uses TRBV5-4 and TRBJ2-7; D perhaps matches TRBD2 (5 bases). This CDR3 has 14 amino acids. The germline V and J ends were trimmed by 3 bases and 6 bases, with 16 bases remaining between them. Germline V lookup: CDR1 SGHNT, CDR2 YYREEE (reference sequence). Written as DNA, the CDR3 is TGTGCCAGCAGCTCTTTGAGGGTCCCGCGCGAGCAGTACTTC. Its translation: CASSSLRVPREQYF.

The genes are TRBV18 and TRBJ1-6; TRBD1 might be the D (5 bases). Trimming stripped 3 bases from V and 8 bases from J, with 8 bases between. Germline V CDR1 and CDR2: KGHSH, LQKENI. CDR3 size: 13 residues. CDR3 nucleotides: TGTGCCAGCTCACCGCGGGACGATTCACCCCTCCACTTT. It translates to CASSPRDDSPLHF. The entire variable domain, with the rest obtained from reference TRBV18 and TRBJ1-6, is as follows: NAGVMQNPRHLVRRRGQEARLRCSPMKGHSHVYWYRQLPEEGLKFMVYLQKENIIDESGMPKERFSAEFPKEGPSILRIQQVVRGDSAAYFCASSPRDDSPLHFGNGTRLTVT.

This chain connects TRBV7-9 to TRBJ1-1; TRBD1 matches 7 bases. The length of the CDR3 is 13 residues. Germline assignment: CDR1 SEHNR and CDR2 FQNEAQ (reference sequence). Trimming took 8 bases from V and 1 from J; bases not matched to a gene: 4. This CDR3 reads CASGWTGNTEAFF. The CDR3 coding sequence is TGTGCCAGCGGATGGACAGGGAACACTGAAGCTTTCTTT.

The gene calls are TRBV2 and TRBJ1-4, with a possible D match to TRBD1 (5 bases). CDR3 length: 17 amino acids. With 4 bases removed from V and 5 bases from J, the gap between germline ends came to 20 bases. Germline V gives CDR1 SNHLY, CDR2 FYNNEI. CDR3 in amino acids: CASSGALDRVGNEKLFF. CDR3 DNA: TGTGCCAGCAGTGGGGCCTTAGACAGAGTGGGGAATGAAAAACTGTTTTTT.

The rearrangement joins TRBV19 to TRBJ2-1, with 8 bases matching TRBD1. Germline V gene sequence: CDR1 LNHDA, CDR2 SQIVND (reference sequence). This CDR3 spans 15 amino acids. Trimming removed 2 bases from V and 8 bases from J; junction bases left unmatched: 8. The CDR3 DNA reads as TGTGCCAGTAGTATAAATACAGGGGGAAGGGATGAGCAGTTCTTC. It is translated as CASSINTGGRDEQFF.

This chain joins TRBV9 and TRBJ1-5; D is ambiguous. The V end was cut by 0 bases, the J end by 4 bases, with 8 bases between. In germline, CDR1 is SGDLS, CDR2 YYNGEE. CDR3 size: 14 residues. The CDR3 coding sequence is TGTGCCAGCAGCGTAGGAAGCTTGAATCAGCCCCAGCATTTT. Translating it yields CASSVGSLNQPQHF. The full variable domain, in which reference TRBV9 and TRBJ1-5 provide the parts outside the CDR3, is DSGVTQTPKHLITATGQRVTLRCSPRSGDLSVYWYQQSLDQGLQFLIQYYNGEERAKGNILERFSAQQFPDLHSELNLSSLELGDSALYFCASSVGSLNQPQHFGDGTRLSIL.

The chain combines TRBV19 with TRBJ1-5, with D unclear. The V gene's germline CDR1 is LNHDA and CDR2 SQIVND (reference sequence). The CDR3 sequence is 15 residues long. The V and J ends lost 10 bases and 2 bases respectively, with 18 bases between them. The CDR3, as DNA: TGTGCCACCTCGGAGGGCGCAGCTGGCAATCAGCCCCAGCATTTT. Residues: CATSEGAAGNQPQHF.

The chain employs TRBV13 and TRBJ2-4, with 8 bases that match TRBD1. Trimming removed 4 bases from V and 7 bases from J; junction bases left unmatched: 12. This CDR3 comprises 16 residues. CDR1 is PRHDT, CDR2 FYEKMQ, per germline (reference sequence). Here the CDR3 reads CASSSSTGEGRNIQYF. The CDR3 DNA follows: TGTGCCAGCAGCTCCTCGACAGGGGAAGGTCGGAACATTCAGTACTTC.

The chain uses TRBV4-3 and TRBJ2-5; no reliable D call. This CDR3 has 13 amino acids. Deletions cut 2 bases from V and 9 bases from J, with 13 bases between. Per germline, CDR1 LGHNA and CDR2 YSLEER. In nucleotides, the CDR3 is TGCGCCAGCAGCCAAATCCCACAACGTCCCCAGTACTTC. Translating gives CASSQIPQRPQYF.

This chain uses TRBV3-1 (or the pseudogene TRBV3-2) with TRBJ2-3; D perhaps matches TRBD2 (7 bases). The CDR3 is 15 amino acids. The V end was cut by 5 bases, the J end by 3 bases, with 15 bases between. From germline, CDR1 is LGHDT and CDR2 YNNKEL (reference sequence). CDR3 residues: CASSTGLGGTDTQYF. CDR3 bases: TGTGCCAGCAGCACCGGACTAGGGGGTACAGATACGCAGTATTTT.

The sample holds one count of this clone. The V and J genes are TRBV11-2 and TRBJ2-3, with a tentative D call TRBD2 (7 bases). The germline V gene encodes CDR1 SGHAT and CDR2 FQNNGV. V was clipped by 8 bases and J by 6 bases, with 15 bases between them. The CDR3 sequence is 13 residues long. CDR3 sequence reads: CASSGGPGDTQYF. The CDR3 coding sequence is TGTGCCAGCTCCGGGGGGCCGGGGGATACGCAGTATTTT.

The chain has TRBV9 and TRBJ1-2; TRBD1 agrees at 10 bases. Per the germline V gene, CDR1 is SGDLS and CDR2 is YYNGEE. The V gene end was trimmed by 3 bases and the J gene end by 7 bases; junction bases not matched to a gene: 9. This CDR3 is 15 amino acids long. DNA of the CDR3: TGTGCCAGCAGCGCCCAGACAGGGGGCGCATCTGGCTACACCTTC. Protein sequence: CASSAQTGGASGYTF.

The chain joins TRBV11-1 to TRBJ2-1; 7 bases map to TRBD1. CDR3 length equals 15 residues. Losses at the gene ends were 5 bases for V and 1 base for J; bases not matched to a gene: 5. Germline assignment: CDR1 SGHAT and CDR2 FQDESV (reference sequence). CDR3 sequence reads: CASSDRQGSYNEQFF. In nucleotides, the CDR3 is TGTGCCAGCAGCGATAGACAGGGATCCTACAATGAGCAGTTCTTC.

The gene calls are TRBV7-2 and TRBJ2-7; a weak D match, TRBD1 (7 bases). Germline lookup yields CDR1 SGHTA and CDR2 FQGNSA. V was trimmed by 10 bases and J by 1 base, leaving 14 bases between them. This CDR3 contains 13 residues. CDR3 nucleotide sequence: TGTGCCACACGGGGGACAGCTTCCTACGAGCAGTACTTC. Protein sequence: CATRGTASYEQYF.

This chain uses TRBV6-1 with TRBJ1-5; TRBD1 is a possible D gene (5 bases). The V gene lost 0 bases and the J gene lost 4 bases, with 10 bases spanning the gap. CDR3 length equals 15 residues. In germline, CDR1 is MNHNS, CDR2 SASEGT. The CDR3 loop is CASSEAAGLNQPQHF. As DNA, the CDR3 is TGTGCCAGCAGTGAAGCTGCGGGGCTGAATCAGCCCCAGCATTTT.

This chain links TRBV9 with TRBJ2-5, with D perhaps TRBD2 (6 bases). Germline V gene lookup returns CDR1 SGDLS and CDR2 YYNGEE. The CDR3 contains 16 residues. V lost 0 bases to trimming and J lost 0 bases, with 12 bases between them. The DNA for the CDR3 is TGTGCCAGCAGCGTAGAGGGACGGGGGTACCAAGAGACCCAGTACTTC. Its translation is CASSVEGRGYQETQYF.